Following are 16 T cell receptor beta chains from one sample sequenced in a study of blood T cell repertoires in COVID-19. The protocol was immunoSEQ multiplex PCR, while the TCRdb copy is restricted to in-frame clones and leaves out a portion. In the table there are fewer than 120,000 clones, about 80% of which are singletons. The sample was peripheral blood. All receptors derive from a woman of 80 years or more with active or convalescent COVID-19.

The V gene is TRBV4-1, the J gene TRBJ1-5; the D gene is possibly TRBD1 (6 bases). The germline V gene encodes CDR1 MGHRA and CDR2 YSYEKL. CDR3 length equals 15 residues. Trimming cost V 3 bases and J 5 bases, with 14 bases left between them. The CDR3 is CASSHDRDTDQPQHF. DNA for the CDR3: TGCGCCAGCAGCCACGACCGGGACACCGATCAGCCCCAGCATTTT.

This sequence joins TRBV5-5 and TRBJ1-4; TRBD1 might be the D (6 bases). This CDR3 has 14 amino acids. The V and J ends lost 4 bases and 1 base respectively, with 8 bases between them. Germline V lookup: CDR1 SGHKS, CDR2 YYEKEE (reference sequence). The DNA of the CDR3 is TGTGCCAGCAGCACGACAGGAACTAATGAAAAACTGTTTTTT. It yields the protein CASSTTGTNEKLFF.

Here the CDR3 reads CASRPLGRQRGEQYF. CDR3 bases: TGTGCCAGCAGACCTCTGGGGAGACAGCGGGGCGAGCAGTACTTC. This chain connects TRBV28 to TRBJ2-7, with 7 positions matching TRBD2. The CDR3 covers 15 residues. In germline, CDR1 is MDHEN, CDR2 SYDVKM. V lost 6 bases, J lost 6 bases, and 14 bases stayed unmatched.

This clone has just a few counts. This chain connects TRBV5-1 to TRBJ1-4; possible D gene TRBD1, 5 bases. V lost 4 bases to trimming and J lost 4 bases, with 11 bases between them. Looked up from germline, CDR1 is SGHRS and CDR2 is YFSETQ. The CDR3 length is 14 residues. The DNA for the CDR3 is TGCGCCAGCAGCGCGGGACCGAATAATGAAAAACTGTTTTTT. Its translation: CASSAGPNNEKLFF.

The rearrangement uses TRBV12-3 or TRBV12-4 and TRBJ2-7, with 8 bases aligning to TRBD2. J gave up 4 bases and V 10 bases, and 6 bases lay outside the gene matches. This CDR3 is 12 amino acids long. The CDR3 DNA reads as TGTGCCACCCCGGGACTAGGGTACGAGCAGTACTTC. Translating it yields CATPGLGYEQYF.

The rearrangement uses TRBV4-1 and TRBJ2-1, with 11 bases that match TRBD2. The CDR3 runs to 18 residues. Unmatched junction bases numbered 13, after V lost 0 bases and J lost 9 bases. Germline CDR1 and CDR2: MGHRA and YSYEKL. The CDR3 is CASSQDPGTSGRRSEQFF. CDR3 bases: TGCGCCAGCAGCCAAGATCCCGGGACTAGCGGCCGTCGGAGTGAGCAGTTCTTC.

This chain links TRBV15 with TRBJ1-5, with D possibly TRBD1 on 6 matching bases. Trimming removed 0 bases from V and 11 bases from J, with 23 bases in between. CDR1 is LNHNV and CDR2 is YYDKDF in the germline V gene (reference sequence). There are 17 residues in the CDR3. The DNA of the CDR3 is TGTGCCACCAGCAGAGATCCCGGGACATACTATTCCCTAGCCCAGCATTTT. It yields the protein CATSRDPGTYYSLAQHF.

The CDR3 reads CASSWTSGRTDTQYF. CDR3 DNA: TGCGCCAGCAGTTGGACTAGCGGGAGGACAGATACGCAGTATTTT. V is TRBV5-1 and J is TRBJ2-3; 14 positions agree with TRBD2. CDR1 and CDR2 (germline): SGHRS, YFSETQ. J lost 3 bases, V lost 5 bases, and 2 bases had no gene match. CDR3 size: 15 residues.

This clone was seen a single time. V and J are TRBV2 and TRBJ2-1; D perhaps matches TRBD1 (6 bases). This CDR3 spans 16 amino acids. The germline V gene encodes CDR1 SNHLY and CDR2 FYNNEI. The V end was cut by 8 bases, the J end by 0 bases, with 17 bases between. The CDR3 coding sequence is TGTGCCAGCCTTAGGTACAGGGTGCCCTCCTACAATGAGCAGTTCTTC. It encodes CASLRYRVPSYNEQFF.

The CDR3 bases are TGTGCCAGTAGTACGAGCCCACGACAGGGAGGAAAGTACTTC. This translates into CASSTSPRQGGKYF. The chain recombines TRBV19 with TRBJ2-5; weak D call: TRBD1 (7 bases). The germline gives CDR1 LNHDA, CDR2 SQIVND (reference sequence). V lost 4 bases, J lost 12 bases, and 21 bases lay in between. This CDR3 contains 14 residues.

The chain recombines TRBV5-1 with TRBJ1-3; TRBD1 is a possible D gene (5 bases). The V end was cut by 4 bases, the J end by 4 bases, with 15 bases between. This CDR3 region has 15 residues. From germline, CDR1 is SGHRS and CDR2 YFSETQ. The CDR3 reads CASSEGASTGNTIYF. The CDR3 DNA reads as TGCGCCAGCAGCGAAGGGGCGTCCACGGGAAACACCATATATTTT.

The gene calls are TRBV27 and TRBJ1-5; possible D gene TRBD1, 6 bases. Germline-derived CDR1 and CDR2 are MNHEY and SMNVEV (reference sequence). Trimming left V 1 base short and J 0 bases short, with 10 bases between. The CDR3 contains 16 residues. CDR3 DNA sequence: TGTGCCAGCAGTTTATATGGGACACTTAGCAATCAGCCCCAGCATTTT. Protein product: CASSLYGTLSNQPQHF.

There are a few counts of this clone. The chain is built from TRBV2 and TRBJ2-2, with 8 positions matching TRBD2. CDR3 length: 15 amino acids. The germline V gene encodes CDR1 SNHLY and CDR2 FYNNEI. V lost 5 bases, J lost 4 bases, and 6 bases stayed unmatched. The CDR3 DNA is TGTGCCAGCAGTCCCCTAGCGGGCCTCACCGGGGAGCTGTTTTTT. This codes for CASSPLAGLTGELFF.

The J gene is TRBJ2-5, the V gene TRBV5-1, with 8 bases that match TRBD2. Germline CDR1 SGHRS, CDR2 YFSETQ. The CDR3 consists of 18 residues. Trimming cost V 0 bases and J 2 bases; bases outside gene matches: 12. CDR3 coding DNA: TGCGCCAGCAGCTTGGTAACGAAGGCTAGCGGGCTTCAAGAGACCCAGTACTTC. It specifies CASSLVTKASGLQETQYF.

In its sample, this clone was seen a few times. The chain uses TRBV2 and TRBJ2-3; a possible D gene is TRBD2 (6 bases). Germline V gene data show CDR1 as SNHLY and CDR2 as FYNNEI. The CDR3 loop spans 14 amino acids. V lost 2 bases and J 4 bases, leaving 10 bases between the germline ends. The CDR3 reads CASSELTGADTQYF. In DNA form, the CDR3 reads TGTGCCAGCAGTGAACTCACGGGAGCAGATACGCAGTATTTT.

V and J are TRBV28 and TRBJ1-1, with D possibly being TRBD1 (6 bases). CDR1 and CDR2 (germline): MDHEN, SYDVKM. The V gene lost 4 bases and the J gene lost 6 bases, with 6 bases spanning the gap. The CDR3 has 11 amino acids. This chain's CDR3 is CASSSGAEAFF. The CDR3 DNA follows: TGTGCCAGCAGTTCAGGGGCTGAAGCTTTCTTT. Looking up the rest from reference TRBV28 and TRBJ1-1 gives the full variable domain: DVKVTQSSRYLVKRTGEKVFLECVQDMDHENMFWYRQDPGLGLRLIYFSYDVKMKEKGDIPEGYSVSREKKERFSLILESASTNQTSMYLCASSSGAEAFFGQGTRLTVV.